This T cell receptor beta chain was sequenced for a study of PD-1 blockade in classical Hodgkin lymphoma. The study, taken as a whole, reports: Some patients began nivolumab under 1 year after ASCT. These patients were excluded from later analyses. No one has yet defined what causes the repertoire differences, which may be disease activity or prior therapy.

As regards this clone: Its target is unknown.

Produced via immunoSEQ multiplex PCR; TCRdb's table is partial and in-frame only. The sample carries some 100,000 clones, roughly 92% recorded once. All patients relapsed after autologous stem cell transplantation, and brentuximab vedotin exposure varied. This clonotype originated in a human donor with classical Hodgkin lymphoma. The material sequenced was peripheral blood mononuclear cells (PBMCs), taken at baseline.

The CDR3 sequence: CASSSLGTDMNTEAFF. CDR3 DNA sequence: TGTGCCAGCAGCTCCCTCGGGACAGACATGAACACTGAAGCTTTCTTT. This chain joins TRBV13 and TRBJ1-1; TRBD1 matches 7 bases. This CDR3 contains 16 residues. Unmatched junction bases numbered 8, after V lost 4 bases and J lost 0 bases. The germline gives CDR1 PRHDT, CDR2 FYEKMQ (reference sequence).